Below are 23 T cell receptor beta chains sequenced from a single sample in a study of identical twins. TCRdb redid the calling of the 5' RACE reads with MiXCR, one entry per CDR3 protein. The sample has 640,000 or so distinct CDR3 sequences, roughly 6% seen once; the top ten hold 1.5% to 2%. The sequenced sample consisted of naive T cells sorted from blood. These receptors all come from a man aged 18 to 35 in good health.

This clonotype has more than one count but fewer than ten. The rearrangement joins TRBV6-2 or TRBV6-3 to TRBJ2-2; D is undetermined. The CDR3 has 13 residues. Trimming pared 4 bases from V and 6 bases from J, leaving 9 bases between. Looked up from germline, CDR1 is MNHEY and CDR2 is SVGEGT. The CDR3 DNA is TGTGCCAGCAGTTTACAGTTCGCCGGGGAGCTGTTTTTT. Protein product: CASSLQFAGELFF.

Ten or more counts support this clonotype. The rearrangement uses TRBV20-1 and TRBJ2-3; 10 bases fit TRBD1. This CDR3 region has 16 residues. The germline V gene has CDR1 DFQATT and CDR2 SNEGSKA (reference sequence). Trimming at V came to 0 bases and at J to 4 bases, leaving 7 bases not matched to a gene. In DNA form, the CDR3 reads TGCAGTGCTAGAGATCTTAAGACAGGGGGCGCAGATACGCAGTATTTT. It yields the protein CSARDLKTGGADTQYF.

This clonotype showed up many times. The chain joins TRBV20-1 to TRBJ2-7; D not resolved. This CDR3 has 14 amino acids. Trimming shortened V by 1 base and J by 2 bases, and 12 bases separated the two germline ends. The germline gives CDR1 DFQATT, CDR2 SNEGSKA (reference sequence). The CDR3 region is CSARVQREPYEQYF. CDR3 coding DNA: TGCAGTGCTAGAGTCCAGCGAGAACCCTACGAGCAGTACTTC.

Only a few counts were recorded for this clonotype. This chain links TRBV30 with TRBJ2-1; D could derive from TRBD1 or TRBD2 (5 bases each). The V gene's germline CDR1 is GTSNPN and CDR2 SVGIG (reference sequence). Trimming cost V 3 bases and J 6 bases, with 12 bases left between them. The CDR3 length is 13 residues. As DNA, the CDR3 is TGTGCCTGGAGCGAGGGACGGTCCAATGAGCAGTTCTTC. Its translation: CAWSEGRSNEQFF. Full variable domain (missing parts from reference TRBV30 and TRBJ2-1): SQTIHQWPATLVQPVGSPLSLECTVEGTSNPNLYWYRQAAGRGLQLLFYSVGIGQISSEVPQNLSASRPQDRQFILSSKKLLLSDSGFYLCAWSEGRSNEQFFGPGTRLTVL.

The V gene is TRBV4-2, the J gene TRBJ1-2, with TRBD1 identical over 7 bases. CDR1 and CDR2 (germline): LGHNA, YNFKEQ. The CDR3 is 14 residues long. Losses at the gene ends were 2 bases for V and 4 bases for J; bases not matched to a gene: 4. CDR3 amino acids: CASSQPTGAYGYTF. DNA for the CDR3: TGTGCCAGCAGCCAACCTACAGGGGCCTATGGCTACACCTTC.

This clonotype came up a few times. The chain uses TRBV5-1 and TRBJ2-7, with D perhaps matching TRBD2 (6 bases). Trimming cost V 0 bases and J 6 bases, with 16 bases left between them. Germline CDR1 is SGHRS and CDR2 is YFSETQ. The CDR3 has 15 residues. CDR3 sequence (DNA): TGCGCCAGCAGCTTGGACGGAGGGGCTTCTTTCGAGCAGTACGTC. Protein: CASSLDGGASFEQYV.

This clonotype was counted at least ten times. This chain links TRBV20-1 with TRBJ1-5; D not certain. CDR1 and CDR2 (germline): DFQATT, SNEGSKA (reference sequence). This CDR3 comprises 13 residues. The V and J ends lost 0 bases and 9 bases respectively, with 12 bases between them. CDR3 amino acids: CSARDEAGPPQHF. The CDR3 DNA follows: TGCAGTGCTAGAGACGAGGCGGGTCCGCCCCAGCATTTT.

In its sample, this clonotype was seen many times. The chain joins TRBV29-1 to TRBJ2-5; D is possibly TRBD1 or TRBD2 (6 bases each). CDR1 is SQVTM, CDR2 ANQGSEA, per germline. The CDR3 spans 12 residues. V was cut by 4 bases and J by 5 bases, with 11 bases left in between. In DNA form, the CDR3 reads TGCAGCGTTGTACAGGGAGGCGAGACCCAGTACTTC. Its translation is CSVVQGGETQYF.

This clonotype was counted ten times or more. This sequence joins TRBV12-3 or TRBV12-4 and TRBJ1-6; a possible D gene is TRBD1 (6 bases). V was clipped by 1 base and J by 5 bases, with 12 bases between them. The CDR3 runs 16 residues. CDR3 amino acids: CASSLGQGLNNSPLHF. CDR3 DNA: TGTGCCAGCAGTTTAGGGCAGGGGTTAAATAATTCACCCCTCCACTTT.

This chain connects TRBV20-1 to TRBJ2-1, with 10 bases that match TRBD1. Per germline, CDR1 DFQATT and CDR2 SNEGSKA (reference sequence). CDR3 length equals 14 residues. V lost 7 bases, J lost 6 bases, and 9 bases stayed unmatched. The CDR3 loop reads CSVRGTGVPNEQFF. CDR3 DNA: TGCAGTGTAAGAGGGACAGGGGTTCCCAATGAGCAGTTCTTC.

This clonotype has ten or more counts. The chain couples TRBV29-1 to TRBJ2-2; 8 bases map to TRBD1. Germline trimming cut 4 bases from V and 7 bases from J; bases unmatched to any gene: 8. Germline CDR1 and CDR2: SQVTM and ANQGSEA. This CDR3 region has 14 residues. The CDR3 DNA is TGCAGCGTTGTGTCTCAGGGGGCGATCGGGGAGCTGTTTTTT. Residues: CSVVSQGAIGELFF.

Many counts were recorded for this clonotype. CDR3 region: CSVEDLGPSGGGSYEQYV. The CDR3 nucleotides read TGCAGCGTTGAAGATCTTGGGCCTAGCGGGGGGGGGAGCTACGAGCAGTACGTC. The rearrangement joins TRBV29-1 to TRBJ2-7, with TRBD2 identical over 12 bases. CDR1 is SQVTM and CDR2 is ANQGSEA in the germline V gene. The junction had 12 bases not matched to a gene; V was cut back by 0 bases and J by 3 bases. CDR3 length: 18 residues.

This clonotype was seen many times. The CDR3 protein is CASSTRQGRQFF. CDR3 nucleotide sequence: TGCGCCAGCAGCACGCGACAGGGGCGACAGTTCTTC. The chain links TRBV5-1 to TRBJ2-1; 8 nucleotides match TRBD1. The germline V gene has CDR1 SGHRS and CDR2 YFSETQ. The CDR3 spans 12 residues. V shed 4 bases and J 13 bases; nucleotides not matched to a gene: 7.

The V call is TRBV9, the J call TRBJ1-5; D gene unclear. V was shortened by 0 bases and J by 7 bases, with 11 bases between the two germline ends. The CDR3 covers 14 residues. CDR1 and CDR2 from the germline V gene are SGDLS and YYNGEE. Written as DNA, the CDR3 is TGTGCCAGCAGCGTAGCGCGTTCGGGGCAGCCCCAGCATTTT. It is translated as CASSVARSGQPQHF.

The chain uses TRBV6-5 and TRBJ2-5; D possibly corresponds to TRBD2 (6 bases). There are 14 residues in the CDR3. The V end was cut by 4 bases, the J end by 4 bases, with 13 bases between. CDR1 MNHEY and CDR2 SVGAGI come from the germline V gene. The CDR3 loop is CASSSPSGSETQYF. Here the CDR3 DNA reads TGTGCCAGCAGTTCCCCGAGCGGGTCAGAGACCCAGTACTTC.

This clonotype was detected many times. The chain recombines TRBV4-2 with TRBJ1-2; the D gene is possibly TRBD1 (6 bases). V was shortened by 4 bases and J by 4 bases, with 10 bases between the two germline ends. The CDR3 extends over 13 amino acids. CDR1 LGHNA and CDR2 YNFKEQ come from the germline V gene. The CDR3 DNA follows: TGTGCCAGCAGCCCGACAGGAGTCTATGGCTACACCTTC. Its translation: CASSPTGVYGYTF.

This clonotype has more than one count but fewer than ten. The V gene is TRBV11-2, the J gene TRBJ2-1; TRBD1 matches at 8 bases. CDR1 and CDR2 from the germline V gene are SGHAT and FQNNGV. CDR3 size: 13 residues. V dropped 5 bases and J dropped 7; count of bases not matched to a gene: 4. This CDR3 reads CASSRTGSNEQFF. For the CDR3, the DNA is TGTGCCAGCAGCCGGACAGGGTCGAATGAGCAGTTCTTC.

There are many counts of this clonotype. The V gene is TRBV20-1, the J gene TRBJ1-1; possible D gene TRBD1, 6 bases. Trimming cost V 5 bases and J 4 bases, with 17 bases left between them. From germline, CDR1 is DFQATT and CDR2 SNEGSKA (reference sequence). CDR3 length: 14 residues. The CDR3, as DNA: TGCAGTGCTCATACCCGAGGGGGGGGCACTGAAGCTTTCTTT. Translation: CSAHTRGGGTEAFF.

This clonotype has a count of ten or more. The V gene is TRBV10-2, the J gene TRBJ2-3, with 7 bases identical to TRBD1. This CDR3 region has 14 residues. Germline V lookup: CDR1 WSHSY, CDR2 SAAADI. With 10 bases clipped from V and 0 bases from J, the junction kept 7 bases outside the gene matches. In DNA form, the CDR3 reads TGCGCCAATAGGACAGGCTCTAGCACAGATACGCAGTATTTT. This encodes CANRTGSSTDTQYF.

This clonotype was seen many times. The CDR3 DNA follows: TGCGCCAGCAGCCAATTAGATACTAGCACAGATACGCAGTATTTT. Amino acids: CASSQLDTSTDTQYF. The chain combines TRBV4-3 with TRBJ2-3; D call uncertain. V was clipped by 2 bases and J by 0 bases, with 9 bases between them. This CDR3 is built from 15 residues. Germline loops: CDR1 LGHNA, CDR2 YSLEER.

This clonotype came up many times. The V and J genes are TRBV12-3 or TRBV12-4 and TRBJ2-4, with TRBD1 matching 10 bases. After removal of 5 bases from V and 0 bases from J, the junction contained 1 base not matched to a gene. The CDR3 covers 15 residues. CDR3 protein: CASSRDRGAKNIQYF. For the CDR3, the DNA is TGTGCCAGCAGTCGGGACAGGGGAGCCAAAAACATTCAGTACTTC.

There are many counts of this clonotype. The CDR3: CASSLGQGISNQPQHF. The CDR3 nucleotides are TGTGCCAGCAGTCTCGGACAGGGGATTAGCAATCAGCCCCAGCATTTT. The chain combines TRBV12-3 or TRBV12-4 with TRBJ1-5, with TRBD1 matching over 9 bases. The ends lost 5 bases at V and 0 bases at J; junction bases unmatched: 5. The CDR3 spans 16 residues.

This clonotype showed up many times. The rearrangement links TRBV7-9 to TRBJ2-1; D call uncertain. The CDR3 sequence is 11 residues long. Germline CDR1 and CDR2: SEHNR and FQNEAQ (reference sequence). Trimming cost V 6 bases and J 7 bases, with 7 bases left between them. CDR3 region: CASRDLNEQFF. The CDR3 bases are TGTGCCAGCAGGGATTTGAATGAGCAGTTCTTC.